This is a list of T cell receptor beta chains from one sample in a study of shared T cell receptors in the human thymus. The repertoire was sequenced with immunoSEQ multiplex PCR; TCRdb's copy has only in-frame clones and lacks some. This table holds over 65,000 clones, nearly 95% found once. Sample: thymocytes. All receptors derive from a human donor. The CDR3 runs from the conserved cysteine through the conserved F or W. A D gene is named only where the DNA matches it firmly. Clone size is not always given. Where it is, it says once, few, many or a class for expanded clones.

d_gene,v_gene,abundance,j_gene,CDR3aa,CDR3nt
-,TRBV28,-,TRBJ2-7,CASSPGTHSYEQYF,TGTGCCAGCTCACCCGGGACACACTCCTACGAGCAGTACTTC
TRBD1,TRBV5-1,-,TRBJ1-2,CASSRDRGPRGYTF,TGCGCCAGCAGCCGGGACAGGGGGCCTCGTGGCTACACCTTC
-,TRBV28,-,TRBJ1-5,CASSPHRAFDSRKANQPQHF,TGTGCCAGCAGCCCACATCGTGCTTTTGATTCGAGAAAGGCCAATCAGCCCCAGCATTTT
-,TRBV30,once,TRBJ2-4,CAWSAGRGAKNIQYF,TGTGCCTGGAGTGCGGGGCGAGGAGCCAAAAACATTCAGTACTTC
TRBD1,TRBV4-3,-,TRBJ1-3,CASSQGIDRGLGNTIYF,TGCGCCAGCAGCCAAGGAATTGACAGGGGGCTTGGAAACACCATATATTTT
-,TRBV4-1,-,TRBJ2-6,CASSQGSTAGSSGANVLTF,TGCGCCAGCAGCCAAGGCTCGACAGCCGGGAGCTCTGGGGCCAACGTCCTGACTTTC
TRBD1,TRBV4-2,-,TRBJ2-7,CASSQVYRGDYEQYF,TGTGCCAGCAGCCAAGTGTACAGGGGGGACTACGAGCAGTACTTC
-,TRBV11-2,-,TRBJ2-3,CASSLVDGKSTDTQYF,TGTGCCAGCAGCTTAGTTGACGGGAAGAGCACAGATACGCAGTATTTT
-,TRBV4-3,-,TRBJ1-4,CASSHRLGKNEKLFF,TGCGCCAGCAGCCACCGCCTGGGGAAAAATGAAAAACTGTTTTTT
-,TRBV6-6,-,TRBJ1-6,CASSYSGPNSPLHF,TGTGCCAGCAGTTACTCCGGGCCAAATTCACCCCTCCACTTT
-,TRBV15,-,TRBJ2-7,CATSGAGDSYEQYF,TGTGCCACCAGCGGTGCAGGGGACTCCTACGAGCAGTACTTC
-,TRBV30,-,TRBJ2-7,CAWTLADTYEQYF,TGTGCCTGGACTTTGGCGGATACCTACGAGCAGTACTTC
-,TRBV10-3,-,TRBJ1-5,CAISESNRNNRNQPQHF,TGTGCCATCAGTGAGTCGAACCGAAATAATCGCAATCAGCCCCAGCATTTT
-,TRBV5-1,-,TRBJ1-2,CASSSRNGYTF,TGCGCCAGCAGCTCTCGTAATGGCTACACCTTC
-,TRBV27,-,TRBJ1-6,CASSLCGWDCENSPLHF,TGTGCCAGCAGTTTGTGCGGGTGGGACTGTGAGAATTCACCCCTCCACTTT
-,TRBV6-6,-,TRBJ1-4,CASRIFDGKTNEKLFF,TGTGCCAGCAGGATCTTCGACGGAAAAACTAATGAAAAACTGTTTTTT
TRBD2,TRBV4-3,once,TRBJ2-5,CASSHVSGTTLQETQYF,TGCGCCAGCAGCCATGTCTCCGGGACTACGCTACAAGAGACCCAGTACTTC
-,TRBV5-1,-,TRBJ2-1,CASSPPRVHSYNEQFF,TGCGCCAGCAGCCCTCCTAGGGTACACTCCTACAATGAGCAGTTCTTC
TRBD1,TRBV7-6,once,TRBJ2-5,CASSYRDRQPGETQYF,TGTGCCAGCAGTTACCGGGACAGACAGCCGGGGGAGACCCAGTACTTC
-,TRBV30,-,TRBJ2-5,CAWEGVRGTQYF,TGTGCCTGGGAAGGAGTCCGGGGGACCCAGTACTTC
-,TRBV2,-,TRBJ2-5,CASSEVSSSETQYF,TGTGCCAGCAGTGAAGTTTCCAGTTCAGAGACCCAGTACTTC
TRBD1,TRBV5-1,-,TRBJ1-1,CASSPVGGTGVRDTEAFF,TGCGCCAGCAGCCCTGTGGGGGGGACAGGGGTTCGTGACACTGAAGCTTTCTTT
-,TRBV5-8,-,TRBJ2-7,CASSFTDRAYEQYF,TGTGCCAGCAGCTTCACGGACAGAGCCTACGAGCAGTACTTC
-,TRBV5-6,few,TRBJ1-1,CASSEDRRTEAFF,TGTGCCAGCAGTGAAGATAGGCGAACTGAAGCTTTCTTT